One sample yielded the 24 T cell receptor beta chains listed below, sequenced in a study of blood T cells in healthy people across ages. A sample-barcoded 5' primer and a J-beta primer mix were used in a second PCR of roughly 6 to 12 cycles. TCRdb reprocessed the 5' RACE reads with MiXCR, giving one entry per CDR3 protein. Among 600,000 to 850,000 distinct CDR3 sequences listed, approximately 43% were seen once. The specimen sequenced was blood. The source is a woman aged 55-75 years in good health.

The chain carries TRBV11-2 and TRBJ2-6, with D unclear. The V end was cut by 4 bases, the J end by 0 bases, with 4 bases between. The germline V gene encodes CDR1 SGHAT and CDR2 FQNNGV. The CDR3 has 14 amino acids. Here the CDR3 DNA reads TGTGCCAGCAGCTGGCACTCTGGGGCCAACGTCCTGACTTTC. Translating it yields CASSWHSGANVLTF. The full variable domain, with the rest looked up from reference TRBV11-2 and TRBJ2-6, is EAGVAQSPRYKIIEKRQSVAFWCNPISGHATLYWYQQILGQGPKLLIQFQNNGVVDDSQLPKDRFSAERLKGVDSTLKIQPAKLEDSAVYLCASSWHSGANVLTFGAGSRLTVL.

This chain links TRBV27 with TRBJ2-4; possibly TRBD1 for D (6 bases). The J call may be wrong; the DNA end is better matched by TRBJ2-7. The CDR3 extends over 16 amino acids. Germline CDR1 and CDR2: MNHEY and SMNVEV (reference sequence). This CDR3 is CASSTPGSRGKDEQYF. CDR3 coding DNA: TGTGCCAGCAGTACCCCAGGGAGCAGGGGTAAGGACGAGCAGTACTTC.

This clonotype showed up many times. The DNA of the CDR3 is TGTGCCAGCAGCTATTCGGATTACGAGCAGTACTTC. It yields the protein CASSYSDYEQYF. V gene TRBV7-6 combines with J gene TRBJ2-7; no clear D gene. The CDR3 totals 12 residues. CDR1 and CDR2 from the germline V gene are SGHVS and FNYEAQ. V gave up 4 bases and J gave up 4 bases, with 8 bases separating them.

This chain links TRBV7-8 with TRBJ2-2; 7 bases are a match to TRBD2. J gave up 2 bases and V 1 base, and 4 bases lay outside the gene matches. The CDR3 covers 16 residues. CDR1 and CDR2 from the germline V gene are SGHVS and FQNEAQ. This chain's CDR3 is CASSLVSGTNTGELFF. The CDR3 nucleotides read TGTGCCAGCAGCTTAGTAAGCGGGACTAACACCGGGGAGCTGTTTTTT.

A remark on this clonotype: A read error may explain this, as a much larger clone is one base away. The chain has TRBV12-3 or TRBV12-4 and TRBJ2-1, with 8 bases fitting TRBD2. The ends lost 5 bases at V and 13 bases at J; junction bases unmatched: 16. This CDR3 comprises 15 residues. The CDR3 protein is CASSPGLVEWETQFF. Written as DNA, the CDR3 is TGTGCCAGCAGTCCGGGACTAGTGGAGTGGGAGACCCAGTTCTTC.

This chain uses TRBV12-3 or TRBV12-4 with TRBJ2-3; a possible D gene is TRBD2 (5 bases). This CDR3 region has 15 residues. The V end was cut by 3 bases, the J end by 0 bases, with 10 bases between. CDR3 protein: CASSFLLASTDTQYF. In nucleotides, the CDR3 is TGTGCCAGCAGTTTTCTTCTAGCCAGCACAGATACGCAGTATTTT.

This clonotype was seen only a few times. The CDR3 is CSARTETNYGYTF. In DNA, the CDR3 is TGCAGCGCCCGGACAGAGACCAACTATGGCTACACCTTC. This chain joins TRBV29-1 and TRBJ1-2, with D tentatively TRBD1 (6 bases). Trimming removed 7 bases at V and 2 bases at J, with 14 bases between. Per germline, CDR1 SQVTM and CDR2 ANQGSEA. The CDR3 contains 13 residues.

The gene calls are TRBV3-1 and TRBJ2-4; 12 bases are shared with TRBD2. Trimming cost V 5 bases and J 2 bases; bases outside gene matches: 7. CDR1 is LGHDT and CDR2 is YNNKEL in the germline V gene (reference sequence). The CDR3 has 17 amino acids. The CDR3 bases are TGTGCCAGCAGCTTTTGGACTAGCGGGATTTCCAAAAACATTCAGTACTTC. As protein: CASSFWTSGISKNIQYF.

The chain has TRBV6-2 or TRBV6-3 and TRBJ2-5, with a weak D call TRBD2 (6 bases). This CDR3 comprises 16 residues. Trimming stripped 6 bases from V and 1 base from J, with 18 bases between. Germline lookup yields CDR1 MNHEY and CDR2 SVGEGT. CDR3 nucleotides: TGTGCCAGCAGGCCGCCTAGGGCTAGCGCCCAAGAGACCCAGTACTTC. This encodes CASRPPRASAQETQYF.

CDR3 residues: CATTRGGNEQFF. The DNA of the CDR3 is TGTGCCACCACCCGGGGAGGGAATGAGCAGTTCTTC. The rearrangement uses TRBV10-3 and TRBJ2-1; 7 bases fit TRBD2. CDR3 length: 12 amino acids. The J segment lost 7 bases and the V segment lost 10 bases, leaving 7 bases of the junction unmatched. Per germline, CDR1 ENHRY and CDR2 SYGVKD.

This clonotype was detected a few times. The CDR3, as DNA: TGTGCCAGCAGCCAACCAGGGGGCGATCAGCCCCAGCATTTT. This sequence encodes CASSQPGGDQPQHF. V usage is TRBV2 and J usage is TRBJ1-5; 8 nucleotides align to TRBD1. Losses at the gene ends were 6 bases for V and 5 bases for J; bases not matched to a gene: 6. CDR3 length: 14 amino acids. Germline CDR1 is SNHLY and CDR2 is FYNNEI.

This chain connects TRBV6-9 to TRBJ1-2; 10 nucleotides match TRBD1. The germline CDR1 and CDR2 sequences are MNHGY and SVAAGI. The V and J ends lost 6 bases and 13 bases, in that order; junction bases with no gene match: 8. This CDR3 has 12 residues. The DNA for the CDR3 is TGTGCCAGCAGCATGAGACAGGGGGCGCCCACCTTC. It is translated as CASSMRQGAPTF.

This clonotype was detected only a few times. This sequence joins TRBV20-1 and TRBJ2-4; no firm D call. The assigned J gene may be wrong: the sequence end matches TRBJ2-7 better. CDR3 length: 13 amino acids. Germline CDR1 DFQATT, CDR2 SNEGSKA (reference sequence). CDR3 coding DNA: TGCAGTGCTAGAACTCATCCCAGCTACGAGCAGTACTTC. It codes for CSARTHPSYEQYF.

This clonotype was detected once. The chain carries TRBV5-1 and TRBJ2-5; D tentatively reads TRBD1 or TRBD2 (5 bases each). The J call is in doubt because the DNA end fits TRBJ2-7 better. Per germline, CDR1 SGHRS and CDR2 YFSETQ. The CDR3 consists of 13 residues. The CDR3 nucleotides read TGCGCCAGCAGCACAGGATCGAGGGACGAGCAGTACTTC. Protein sequence: CASSTGSRDEQYF.

This clonotype was counted many times. The chain couples TRBV10-3 to TRBJ2-3, with 13 bases identical to TRBD2. CDR1 is ENHRY, CDR2 SYGVKD, per germline. V was clipped by 8 bases and J by 1 base; unmatched bases: 0. This CDR3 contains 14 residues. CDR3 in DNA: TGTGCCATCGGACTAGCGGGAGGCACAGATACGCAGTATTTT. This codes for CAIGLAGGTDTQYF.

This clonotype was seen only once. The chain employs TRBV9 and TRBJ2-1, with 9 bases aligning to TRBD2. The CDR3 runs 16 residues. V trimming: 6 bases; J trimming: 4 bases; junction bases outside the gene matches: 11. CDR1 SGDLS and CDR2 YYNGEE come from the germline V gene. The chain's CDR3 is CASKRGGGRGYNEQFF. The CDR3 DNA is TGTGCCAGCAAGAGAGGGGGCGGGAGGGGATACAATGAGCAGTTCTTC.

V usage is TRBV29-1 and J usage is TRBJ1-2; 8 bases line up with TRBD1. With V trimmed by 3 bases and J by 6 bases, 9 bases remained unmatched. Germline-derived CDR1 and CDR2 are SQVTM and ANQGSEA. This CDR3 spans 14 amino acids. The CDR3 reads CSVERTGFGDGYTF. CDR3 nucleotides: TGCAGCGTTGAGCGGACAGGGTTCGGGGATGGCTACACCTTC.

V gene TRBV2 combines with J gene TRBJ1-2, with TRBD1 matching 10 bases. Germline V gives CDR1 SNHLY, CDR2 FYNNEI. Trimming took 5 bases from V and 5 from J; bases not matched to a gene: 14. The CDR3 totals 17 residues. CDR3 nucleotide sequence: TGTGCCAGCAGTCGGGATCCCCTGGGACAGGGGATGTATGGCTACACCTTC. Amino acids: CASSRDPLGQGMYGYTF.

This clonotype was counted between two and nine times. CDR3 protein: CASKLRGENTEAFF. The CDR3, as DNA: TGTGCCAGCAAATTGAGGGGGGAGAACACTGAAGCTTTCTTT. This chain links TRBV3-1 with TRBJ1-1, with a weak D call TRBD1 (6 bases). Germline assignment: CDR1 LGHDT and CDR2 YNNKEL (reference sequence). V shed 7 bases and J shed 1 base, with 13 bases lying between them. The CDR3 consists of 14 residues.

This clonotype was detected only a few times. The CDR3 here is CAWSTTGNEQFF. DNA for the CDR3: TGTGCCTGGAGCACCACGGGGAATGAGCAGTTCTTC. This chain links TRBV30 with TRBJ2-1; weak D call: TRBD2 (5 bases). Germline V lookup: CDR1 GTSNPN, CDR2 SVGIG (reference sequence). V lost 3 bases to trimming and J lost 7 bases, with 10 bases between them. The length of the CDR3 is 12 residues. The full variable domain, in which reference TRBV30 and TRBJ2-1 provide the parts outside the CDR3, is SQTIHQWPATLVQPVGSPLSLECTVEGTSNPNLYWYRQAAGRGLQLLFYSVGIGQISSEVPQNLSASRPQDRQFILSSKKLLLSDSGFYLCAWSTTGNEQFFGPGTRLTVL.

This clonotype was observed a few times. V usage is TRBV3-1 and J usage is TRBJ2-7; maybe TRBD2 (5 bases). CDR1 and CDR2 (germline): LGHDT, YNNKEL (reference sequence). V was shortened by 4 bases and J by 3 bases, with 16 bases between the two germline ends. CDR3 length: 15 residues. CDR3 region: CASSRSGPRVYEQYF. DNA of the CDR3: TGTGCCAGCAGCCGGAGCGGTCCTCGGGTCTACGAGCAGTACTTC.

The chain links TRBV10-3 to TRBJ1-4; the D gene is possibly TRBD1 (5 bases). Deletions cut 0 bases from V and 8 bases from J, with 13 bases between. This CDR3 spans 15 amino acids. Per germline, CDR1 ENHRY and CDR2 SYGVKD. The CDR3: CAISESGRENEKLFF. Written as DNA, the CDR3 is TGTGCCATCAGTGAGTCGGGCAGGGAGAACGAAAAACTGTTTTTT.

This clonotype was observed a handful of times. The genes are TRBV12-3 or TRBV12-4 and TRBJ2-3; 7 bases align to TRBD1. The CDR3 is made up of 20 amino acids. V was pared by 6 bases and J by 0 bases, with 21 bases of the junction left unmatched. DNA of the CDR3: TGTGCCAGCAGACCCATAAGGACAGGCCGAATCGAGATTAGCACAGATACGCAGTATTTT. Its translation: CASRPIRTGRIEISTDTQYF.

This clonotype has just a few counts. The V gene is TRBV5-1, the J gene TRBJ2-3, with 11 bases identical to TRBD2. There are 16 residues in the CDR3. V was clipped by 4 bases and J by 2 bases; unmatched bases: 6. Germline values: CDR1 SGHRS, CDR2 YFSETQ. This CDR3 reads CASSLISGGATDTQYF. CDR3 coding DNA: TGCGCCAGCAGCCTCATTAGCGGGGGGGCCACAGATACGCAGTATTTT.